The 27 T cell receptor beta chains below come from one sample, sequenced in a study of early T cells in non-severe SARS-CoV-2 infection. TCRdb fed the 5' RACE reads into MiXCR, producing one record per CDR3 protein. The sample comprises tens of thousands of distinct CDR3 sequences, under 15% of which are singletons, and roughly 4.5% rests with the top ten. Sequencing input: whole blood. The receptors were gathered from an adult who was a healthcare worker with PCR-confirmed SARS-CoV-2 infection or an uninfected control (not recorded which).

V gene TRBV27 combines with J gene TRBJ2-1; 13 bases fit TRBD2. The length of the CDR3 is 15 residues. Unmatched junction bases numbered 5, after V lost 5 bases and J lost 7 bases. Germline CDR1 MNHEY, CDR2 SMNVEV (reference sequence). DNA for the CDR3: TGTGCCAGCAGTCCGACTAGCGGGGGGCTGAATGAGCAGTTCTTC. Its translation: CASSPTSGGLNEQFF.

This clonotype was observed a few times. CDR3 protein: CSASSQEINEKLFF. The CDR3 bases are TGCAGTGCTAGTTCCCAGGAGATTAATGAAAAACTGTTTTTT. This rearrangement joins TRBV20-1 to TRBJ1-4; D gene unclear. V gave up 3 bases and J gave up 4 bases, with 12 bases separating them. This CDR3 has 14 residues. Germline CDR1 and CDR2: DFQATT and SNEGSKA (reference sequence).

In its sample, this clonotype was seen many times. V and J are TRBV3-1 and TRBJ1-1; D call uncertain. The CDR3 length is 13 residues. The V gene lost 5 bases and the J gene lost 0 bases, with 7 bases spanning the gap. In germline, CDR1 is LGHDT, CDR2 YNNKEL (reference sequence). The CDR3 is CASSTRLNTEAFF. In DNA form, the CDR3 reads TGTGCCAGCAGCACCCGACTGAACACTGAAGCTTTCTTT.

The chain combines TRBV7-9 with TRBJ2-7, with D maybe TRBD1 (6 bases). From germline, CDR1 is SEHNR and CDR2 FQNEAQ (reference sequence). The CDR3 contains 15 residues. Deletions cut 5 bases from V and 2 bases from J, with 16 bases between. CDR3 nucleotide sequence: TGTGCCAGCAGCCCCCCAGGGGTGCAAACCTACGAGCAGTACTTC. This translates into CASSPPGVQTYEQYF.

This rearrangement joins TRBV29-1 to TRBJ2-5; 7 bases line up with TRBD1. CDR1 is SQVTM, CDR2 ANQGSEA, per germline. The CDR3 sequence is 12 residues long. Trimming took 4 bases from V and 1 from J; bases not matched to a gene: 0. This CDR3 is CSVGDSQETQYF. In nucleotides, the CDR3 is TGCAGCGTTGGGGACAGCCAAGAGACCCAGTACTTC. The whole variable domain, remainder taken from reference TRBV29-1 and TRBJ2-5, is SAVISQKPSRDICQRGTSLTIQCQVDSQVTMMFWYRQQPGQSLTLIATANQGSEATYESGFVIDKFPISRPNLTFSTLTVSNMSPEDSSIYLCSVGDSQETQYFGPGTRLLVL.

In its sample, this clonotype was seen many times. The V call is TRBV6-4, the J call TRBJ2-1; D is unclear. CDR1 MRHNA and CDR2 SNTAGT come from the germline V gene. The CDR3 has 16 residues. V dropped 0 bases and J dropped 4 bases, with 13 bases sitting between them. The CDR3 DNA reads TGTGCCAGCAGTGACTCCCCTACGTTAGAATACAATGAGCAGTTCTTC. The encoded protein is CASSDSPTLEYNEQFF.

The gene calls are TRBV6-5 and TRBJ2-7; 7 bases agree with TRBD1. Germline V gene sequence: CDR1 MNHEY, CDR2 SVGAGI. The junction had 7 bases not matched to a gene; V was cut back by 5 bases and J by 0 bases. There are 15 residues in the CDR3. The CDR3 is CASSPRTGISYEQYF. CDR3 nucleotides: TGTGCCAGCAGTCCCCGGACAGGAATCTCCTACGAGCAGTACTTC.

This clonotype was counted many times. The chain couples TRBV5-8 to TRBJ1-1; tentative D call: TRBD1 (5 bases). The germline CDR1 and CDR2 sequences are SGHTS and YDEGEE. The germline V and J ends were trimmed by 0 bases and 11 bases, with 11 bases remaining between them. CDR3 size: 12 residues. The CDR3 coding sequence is TGTGCCAGCAGCTTGGTCAAGACAGTGGCTTTCTTT. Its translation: CASSLVKTVAFF.

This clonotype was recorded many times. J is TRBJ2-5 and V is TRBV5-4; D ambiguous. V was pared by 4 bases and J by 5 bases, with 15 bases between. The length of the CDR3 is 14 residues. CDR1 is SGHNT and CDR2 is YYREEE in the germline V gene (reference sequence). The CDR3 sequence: CASSIKLGRETQYF. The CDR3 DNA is TGTGCCAGCAGCATAAAACTGGGTCGGGAGACCCAGTACTTC.

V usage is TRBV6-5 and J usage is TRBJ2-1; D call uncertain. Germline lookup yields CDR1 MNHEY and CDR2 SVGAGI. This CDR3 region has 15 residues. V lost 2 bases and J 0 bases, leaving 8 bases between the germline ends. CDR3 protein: CASSYVGSSYNEQFF. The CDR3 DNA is TGTGCCAGCAGTTACGTAGGAAGCTCCTACAATGAGCAGTTCTTC.

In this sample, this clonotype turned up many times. CDR3 amino acids: CASSEVSTGGYTF. CDR3 DNA sequence: TGTGCCAGCAGCGAGGTTTCAACCGGAGGCTACACCTTC. V usage is TRBV7-6 and J usage is TRBJ1-2; D gene unclear. V lost 5 bases and J 8 bases, leaving 15 bases between the germline ends. This CDR3 is 13 amino acids long. CDR1 and CDR2 from the germline V gene are SGHVS and FNYEAQ.

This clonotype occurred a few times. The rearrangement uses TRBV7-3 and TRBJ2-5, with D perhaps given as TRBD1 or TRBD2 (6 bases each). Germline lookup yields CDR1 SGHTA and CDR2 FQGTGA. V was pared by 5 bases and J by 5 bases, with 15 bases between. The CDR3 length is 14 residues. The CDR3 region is CASSPLGGAETQYF. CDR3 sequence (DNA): TGTGCCAGCAGCCCCCTGGGGGGCGCGGAGACCCAGTACTTC.

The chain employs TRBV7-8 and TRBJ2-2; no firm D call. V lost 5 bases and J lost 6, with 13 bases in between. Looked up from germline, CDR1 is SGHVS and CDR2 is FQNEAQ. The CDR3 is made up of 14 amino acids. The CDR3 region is CASSRELVSGELFF. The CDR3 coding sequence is TGTGCCAGCAGCAGAGAGCTAGTCTCCGGGGAGCTGTTTTTT.

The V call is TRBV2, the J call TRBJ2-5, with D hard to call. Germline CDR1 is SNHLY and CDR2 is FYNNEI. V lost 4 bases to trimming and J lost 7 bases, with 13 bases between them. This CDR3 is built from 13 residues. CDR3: CASSVGFLPTQYF. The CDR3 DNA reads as TGTGCCAGCAGTGTGGGGTTCCTACCGACCCAGTACTTC. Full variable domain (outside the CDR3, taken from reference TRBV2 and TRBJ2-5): EPEVTQTPSHQVTQMGQEVILRCVPISNHLYFYWYRQILGQKVEFLVSFYNNEISEKSEIFDDQFSVERPDGSNFTLKIRSTKLEDSAMYFCASSVGFLPTQYFGPGTRLLVL.

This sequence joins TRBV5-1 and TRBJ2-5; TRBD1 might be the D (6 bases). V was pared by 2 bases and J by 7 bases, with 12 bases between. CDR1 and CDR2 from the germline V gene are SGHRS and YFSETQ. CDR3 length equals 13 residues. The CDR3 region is CASSFDRSATQYF. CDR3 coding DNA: TGCGCCAGCAGCTTCGACAGGTCCGCGACCCAGTACTTC.

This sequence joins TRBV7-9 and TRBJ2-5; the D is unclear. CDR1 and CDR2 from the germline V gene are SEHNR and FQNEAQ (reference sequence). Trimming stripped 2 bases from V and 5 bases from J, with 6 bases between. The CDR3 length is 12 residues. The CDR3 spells CASSLTTETQYF. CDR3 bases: TGTGCCAGCAGCTTAACCACGGAGACCCAGTACTTC.

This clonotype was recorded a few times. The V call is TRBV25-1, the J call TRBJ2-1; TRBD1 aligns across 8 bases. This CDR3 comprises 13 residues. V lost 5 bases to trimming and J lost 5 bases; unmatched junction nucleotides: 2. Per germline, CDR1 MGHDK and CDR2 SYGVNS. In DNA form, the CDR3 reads TGTGCCAGCAGTACAGGGGGAAACAATGAGCAGTTCTTC. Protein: CASSTGGNNEQFF.

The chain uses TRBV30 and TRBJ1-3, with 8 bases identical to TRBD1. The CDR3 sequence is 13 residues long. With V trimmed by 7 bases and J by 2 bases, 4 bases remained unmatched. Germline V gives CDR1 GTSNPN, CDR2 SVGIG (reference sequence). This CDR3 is CAYKQGAGNTIYF. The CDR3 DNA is TGTGCCTACAAACAGGGGGCTGGAAACACCATATATTTT.

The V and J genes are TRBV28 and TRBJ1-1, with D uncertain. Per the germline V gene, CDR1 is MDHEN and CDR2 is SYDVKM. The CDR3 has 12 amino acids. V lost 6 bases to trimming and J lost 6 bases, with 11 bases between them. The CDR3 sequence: CASSPLRAEAFF. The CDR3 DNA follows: TGTGCCAGCAGCCCCCTACGGGCTGAAGCTTTCTTT.

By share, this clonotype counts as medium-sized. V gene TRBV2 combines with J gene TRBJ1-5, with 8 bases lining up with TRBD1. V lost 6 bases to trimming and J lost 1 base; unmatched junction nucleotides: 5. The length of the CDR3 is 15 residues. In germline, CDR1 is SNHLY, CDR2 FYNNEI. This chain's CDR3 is CASRHQGASNQPQHF. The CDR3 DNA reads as TGTGCCAGCAGACACCAGGGGGCGAGCAATCAGCCCCAGCATTTT.

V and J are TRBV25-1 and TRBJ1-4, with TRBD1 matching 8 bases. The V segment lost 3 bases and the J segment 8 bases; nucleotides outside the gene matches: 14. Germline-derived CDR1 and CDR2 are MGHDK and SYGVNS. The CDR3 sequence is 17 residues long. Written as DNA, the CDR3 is TGTGCCAGCAGTGACCGGACAGGGAAGGGTGGAGTGGAAAAACTGTTTTTT. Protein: CASSDRTGKGGVEKLFF.

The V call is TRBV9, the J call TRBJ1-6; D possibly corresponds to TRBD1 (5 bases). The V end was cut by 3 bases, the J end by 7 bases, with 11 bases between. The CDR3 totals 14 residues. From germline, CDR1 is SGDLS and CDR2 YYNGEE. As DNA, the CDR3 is TGTGCCAGCAGCGATCAGGGTATGAATTCACCCCTCCACTTT. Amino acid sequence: CASSDQGMNSPLHF.

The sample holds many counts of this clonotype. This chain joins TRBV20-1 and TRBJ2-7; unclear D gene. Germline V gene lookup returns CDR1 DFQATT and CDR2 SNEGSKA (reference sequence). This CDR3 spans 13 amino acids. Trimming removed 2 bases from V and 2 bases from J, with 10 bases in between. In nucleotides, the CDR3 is TGCAGTGCTAGATCACCGACAACCTACGAGCAGTACTTC. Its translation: CSARSPTTYEQYF.

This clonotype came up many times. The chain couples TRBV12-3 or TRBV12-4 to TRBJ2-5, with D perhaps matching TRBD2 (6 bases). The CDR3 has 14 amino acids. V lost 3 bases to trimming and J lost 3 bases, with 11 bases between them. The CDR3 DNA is TGTGCCAGCAGTTTTAACGCGGGAAAAGAGACCCAGTACTTC. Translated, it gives CASSFNAGKETQYF.

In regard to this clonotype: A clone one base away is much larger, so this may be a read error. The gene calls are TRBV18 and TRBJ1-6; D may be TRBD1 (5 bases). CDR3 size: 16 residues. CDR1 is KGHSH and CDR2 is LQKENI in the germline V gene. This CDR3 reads CVSSPQRQQNNSPLHF. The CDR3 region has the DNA TGTGTCAGCTCACCGCAACGACAGCAAAATAATTCACCCCTCCACTTT.

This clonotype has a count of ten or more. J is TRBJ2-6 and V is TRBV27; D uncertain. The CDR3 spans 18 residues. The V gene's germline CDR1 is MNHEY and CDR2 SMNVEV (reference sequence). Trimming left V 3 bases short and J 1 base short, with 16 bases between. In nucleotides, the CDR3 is TGTGCCAGCAGTTTTTCTACACAGCCTAGTTCTGGGGCCAACGTCCTGACTTTC. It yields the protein CASSFSTQPSSGANVLTF.

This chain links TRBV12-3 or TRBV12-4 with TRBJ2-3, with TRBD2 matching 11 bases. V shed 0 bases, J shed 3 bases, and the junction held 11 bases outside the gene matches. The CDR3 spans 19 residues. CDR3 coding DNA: TGTGCCAGCAGTTTAGCGGGGACTAGCGGCACCGAAGGGACAGATACGCAGTATTTT. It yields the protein CASSLAGTSGTEGTDTQYF.